Sequencing of this T cell receptor beta chain was carried out in a study of blood T cell repertoires in COVID-19. At the level of the study: Researchers got acute and convalescent COVID-19 samples from the United States, Italy and Spain. The analysed material was cDNA or gDNA that came from T cells, B-cell-depleted T cells, or PBMCs.

The CDR3 covers 13 residues. Germline V lookup: CDR1 SGHNT, CDR2 YENEEA. Original data processing: Reference gene primer amplification yielded estimated nucleated cell counts. Measured with immunoSEQ multiplex PCR; TCRdb has only the in-frame clones, and not every one. Clone size and V and J calls were adopted from that table, with D and trimming inferred from the DNA. The table records fewer than 150,000 clones, around 87% of them present only once. Material: peripheral blood. The rearrangement joins TRBV11-3 to TRBJ2-2, with D maybe TRBD2 (5 bases). The receptor's source is a woman in her 50s who had recovered from COVID-19. This CDR3 reads CASSNRGTGELFF. The DNA for the CDR3 is TGTGCTTCATCGAACCGGGGCACCGGGGAGCTGTTTTTT.